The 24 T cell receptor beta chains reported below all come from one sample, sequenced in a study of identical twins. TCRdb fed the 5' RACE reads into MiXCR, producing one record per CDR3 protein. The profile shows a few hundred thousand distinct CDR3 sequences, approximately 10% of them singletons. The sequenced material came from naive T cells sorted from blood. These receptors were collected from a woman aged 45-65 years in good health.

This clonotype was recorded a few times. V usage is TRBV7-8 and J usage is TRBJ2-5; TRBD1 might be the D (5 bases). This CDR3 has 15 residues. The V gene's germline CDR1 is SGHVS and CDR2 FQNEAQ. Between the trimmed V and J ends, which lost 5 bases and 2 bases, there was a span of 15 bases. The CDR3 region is CASSLREPPQETQYF. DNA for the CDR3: TGTGCCAGCAGCCTCAGGGAACCACCGCAAGAGACCCAGTACTTC.

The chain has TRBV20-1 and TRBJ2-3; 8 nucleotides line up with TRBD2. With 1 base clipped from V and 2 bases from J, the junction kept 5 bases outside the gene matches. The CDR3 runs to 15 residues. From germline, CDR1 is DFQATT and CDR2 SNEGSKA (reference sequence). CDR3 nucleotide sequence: TGCAGTGCTAGAGCGGGGGGGGCTCACACAGATACGCAGTATTTT. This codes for CSARAGGAHTDTQYF.

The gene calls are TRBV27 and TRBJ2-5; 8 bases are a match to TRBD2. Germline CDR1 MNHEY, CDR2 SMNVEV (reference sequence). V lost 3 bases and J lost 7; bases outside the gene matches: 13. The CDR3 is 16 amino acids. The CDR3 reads CASSLSSGKDLGTQYF. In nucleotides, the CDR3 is TGTGCCAGCAGTTTGAGTAGCGGGAAGGACCTTGGGACCCAGTACTTC.

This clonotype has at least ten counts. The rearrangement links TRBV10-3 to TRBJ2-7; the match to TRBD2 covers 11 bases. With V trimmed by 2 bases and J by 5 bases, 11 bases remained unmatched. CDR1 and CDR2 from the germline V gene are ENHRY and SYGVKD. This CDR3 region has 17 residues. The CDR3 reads CAISEGGTSGLKNEQYF. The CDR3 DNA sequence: TGTGCCATCAGTGAGGGGGGGACTAGCGGTTTGAAGAACGAGCAGTACTTC.

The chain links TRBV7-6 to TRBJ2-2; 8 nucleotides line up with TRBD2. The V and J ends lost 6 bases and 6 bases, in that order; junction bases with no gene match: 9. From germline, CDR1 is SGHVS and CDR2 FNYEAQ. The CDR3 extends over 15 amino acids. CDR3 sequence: CASRPGGAGAGELFF. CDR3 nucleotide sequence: TGTGCCAGCAGACCGGGGGGAGCGGGAGCCGGGGAGCTGTTTTTT.

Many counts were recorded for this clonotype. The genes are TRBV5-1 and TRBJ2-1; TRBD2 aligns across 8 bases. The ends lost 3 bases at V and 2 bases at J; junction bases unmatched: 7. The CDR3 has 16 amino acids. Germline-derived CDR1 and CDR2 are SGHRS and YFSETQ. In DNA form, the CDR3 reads TGCGCCAGCAGCTCTGGGGCGGGAGGAACCTACAATGAGCAGTTCTTC. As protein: CASSSGAGGTYNEQFF.

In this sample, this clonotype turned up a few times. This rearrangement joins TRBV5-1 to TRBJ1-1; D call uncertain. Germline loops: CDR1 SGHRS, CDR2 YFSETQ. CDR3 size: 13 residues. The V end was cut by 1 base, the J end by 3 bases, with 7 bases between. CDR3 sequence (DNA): TGCGCCAGCAGCTTGACGTGGGACACTGAAGCTTTCTTT. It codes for CASSLTWDTEAFF.

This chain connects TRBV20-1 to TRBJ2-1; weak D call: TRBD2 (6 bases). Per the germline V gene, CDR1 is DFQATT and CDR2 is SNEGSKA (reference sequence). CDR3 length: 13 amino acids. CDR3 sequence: CSPRGVIANEQFF. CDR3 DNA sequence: TGCAGCCCCCGCGGGGTCATAGCCAATGAGCAGTTCTTC.

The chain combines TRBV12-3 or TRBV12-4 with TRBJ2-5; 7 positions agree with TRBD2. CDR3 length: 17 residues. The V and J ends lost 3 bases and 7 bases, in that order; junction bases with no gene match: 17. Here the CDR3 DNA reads TGTGCCAGCAGTTTTTTTTCGGCGGGAGATCCTAAGGGGACCCAGTACTTC. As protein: CASSFFSAGDPKGTQYF.

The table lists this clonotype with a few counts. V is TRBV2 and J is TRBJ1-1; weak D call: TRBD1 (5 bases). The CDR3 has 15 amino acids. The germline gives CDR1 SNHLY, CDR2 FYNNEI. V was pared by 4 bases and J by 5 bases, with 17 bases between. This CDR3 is CASSAPVGARTEAFF. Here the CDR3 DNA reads TGTGCCAGCAGTGCGCCTGTCGGGGCGAGGACTGAAGCTTTCTTT.

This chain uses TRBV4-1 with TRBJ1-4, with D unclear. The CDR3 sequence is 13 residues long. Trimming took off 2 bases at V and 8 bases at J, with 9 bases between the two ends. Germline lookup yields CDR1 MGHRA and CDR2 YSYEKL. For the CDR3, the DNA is TGCGCCAGCAGCCAATCCATGGGGGAAAAACTGTTTTTT. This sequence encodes CASSQSMGEKLFF.

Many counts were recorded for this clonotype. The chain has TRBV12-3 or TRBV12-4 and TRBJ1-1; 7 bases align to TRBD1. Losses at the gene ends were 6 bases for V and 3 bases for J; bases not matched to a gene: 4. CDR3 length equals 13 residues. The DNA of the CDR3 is TGTGCCAGCAGCCGACAGGGTGACACTGAAGCTTTCTTT. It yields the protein CASSRQGDTEAFF.

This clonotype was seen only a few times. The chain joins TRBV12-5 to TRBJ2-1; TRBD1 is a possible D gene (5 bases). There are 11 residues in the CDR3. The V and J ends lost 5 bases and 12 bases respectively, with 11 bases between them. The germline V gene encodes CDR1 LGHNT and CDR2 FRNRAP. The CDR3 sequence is CASGPATGQFF. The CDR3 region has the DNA TGTGCTAGTGGTCCTGCTACAGGGCAGTTCTTC.

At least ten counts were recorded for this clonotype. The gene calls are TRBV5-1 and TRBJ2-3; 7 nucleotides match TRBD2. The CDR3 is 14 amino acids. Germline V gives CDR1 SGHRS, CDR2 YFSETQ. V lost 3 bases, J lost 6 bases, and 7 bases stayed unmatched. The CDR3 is CASSSRTRGDTQYF. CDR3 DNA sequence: TGCGCCAGCAGCTCGAGGACTAGGGGCGATACGCAGTATTTT.

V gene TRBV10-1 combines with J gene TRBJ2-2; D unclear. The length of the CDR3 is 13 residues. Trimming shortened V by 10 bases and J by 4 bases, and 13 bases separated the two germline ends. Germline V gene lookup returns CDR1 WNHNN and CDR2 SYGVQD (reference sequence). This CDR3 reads CATQLDFTGELFF. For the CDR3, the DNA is TGCGCCACGCAGTTAGATTTCACCGGGGAGCTGTTTTTT.

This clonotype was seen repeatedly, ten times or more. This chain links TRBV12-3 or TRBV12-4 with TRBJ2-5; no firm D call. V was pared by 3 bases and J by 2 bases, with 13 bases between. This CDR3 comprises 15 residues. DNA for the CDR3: TGTGCCAGCAGTTTGGTGGCCGGCCGGCAAGAGACCCAGTACTTC. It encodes CASSLVAGRQETQYF.

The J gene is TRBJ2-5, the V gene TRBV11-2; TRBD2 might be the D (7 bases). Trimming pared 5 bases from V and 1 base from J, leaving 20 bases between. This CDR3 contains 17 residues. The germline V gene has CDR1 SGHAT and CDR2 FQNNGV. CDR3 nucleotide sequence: TGTGCCAGCAGCCCTGGGCGGGGGCGGAGGCCCCAAGAGACCCAGTACTTC. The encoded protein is CASSPGRGRRPQETQYF.

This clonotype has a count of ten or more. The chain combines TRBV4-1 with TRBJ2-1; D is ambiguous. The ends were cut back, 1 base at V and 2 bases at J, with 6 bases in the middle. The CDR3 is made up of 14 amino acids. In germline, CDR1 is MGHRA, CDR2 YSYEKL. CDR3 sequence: CASSQVAAYNEQFF. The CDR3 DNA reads TGCGCCAGCAGCCAAGTCGCGGCCTACAATGAGCAGTTCTTC.

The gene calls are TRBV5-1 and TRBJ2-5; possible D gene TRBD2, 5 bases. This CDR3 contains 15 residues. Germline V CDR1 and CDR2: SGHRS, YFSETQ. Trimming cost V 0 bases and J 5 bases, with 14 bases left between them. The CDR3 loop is CASSLGLTLRETQYF. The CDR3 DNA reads TGCGCCAGCAGCTTGGGACTAACCCTGAGGGAGACCCAGTACTTC.

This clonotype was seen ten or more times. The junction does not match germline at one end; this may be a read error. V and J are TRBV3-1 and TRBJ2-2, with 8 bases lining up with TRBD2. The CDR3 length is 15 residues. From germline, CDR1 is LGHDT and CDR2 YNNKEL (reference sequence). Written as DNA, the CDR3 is TGTGCCAGCAATGATGGCGGGAGGAACCCCGGGGAGCTGTTTTTT. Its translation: CASNDGGRNPGELFF. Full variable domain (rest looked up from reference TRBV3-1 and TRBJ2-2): DTAVSQTPKYLVTQMGNDKSIKCEQNLGHDTMYWYKQDSKKFLKIMFSYNNKELIINETVPNRFSPKSPDKAHLNLHINSLELGDSAVYFCASNDGGRNPGELFFGEGSRLTVL.

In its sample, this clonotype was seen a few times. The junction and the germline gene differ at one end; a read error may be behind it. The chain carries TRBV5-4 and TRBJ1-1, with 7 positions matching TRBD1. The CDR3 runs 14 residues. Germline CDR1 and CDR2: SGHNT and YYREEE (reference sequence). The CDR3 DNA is TGTGCCAGCAGCATGACAGGGCGGGACACTGAAGTTTTCTTT. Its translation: CASSMTGRDTEVFF.

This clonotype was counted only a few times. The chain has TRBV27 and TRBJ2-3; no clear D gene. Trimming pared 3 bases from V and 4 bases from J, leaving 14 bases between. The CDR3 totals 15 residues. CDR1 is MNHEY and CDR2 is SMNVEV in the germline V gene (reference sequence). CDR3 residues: CASSFWTKLPDTQYF. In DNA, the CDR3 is TGTGCCAGCAGTTTTTGGACGAAGCTCCCAGATACGCAGTATTTT.

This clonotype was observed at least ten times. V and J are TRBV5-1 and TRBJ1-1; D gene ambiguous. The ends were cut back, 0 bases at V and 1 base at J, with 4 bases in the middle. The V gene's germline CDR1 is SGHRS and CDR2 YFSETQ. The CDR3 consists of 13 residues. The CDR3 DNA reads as TGCGCCAGCAGCTTGGCACAGAACACTGAAGCTTTCTTT. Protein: CASSLAQNTEAFF.

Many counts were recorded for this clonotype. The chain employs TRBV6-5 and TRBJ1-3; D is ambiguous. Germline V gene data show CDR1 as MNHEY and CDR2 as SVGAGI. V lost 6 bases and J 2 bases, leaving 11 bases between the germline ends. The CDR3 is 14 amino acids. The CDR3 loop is CASRTGRTGNTIYF. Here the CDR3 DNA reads TGTGCCAGCAGAACCGGGAGGACTGGAAACACCATATATTTT.